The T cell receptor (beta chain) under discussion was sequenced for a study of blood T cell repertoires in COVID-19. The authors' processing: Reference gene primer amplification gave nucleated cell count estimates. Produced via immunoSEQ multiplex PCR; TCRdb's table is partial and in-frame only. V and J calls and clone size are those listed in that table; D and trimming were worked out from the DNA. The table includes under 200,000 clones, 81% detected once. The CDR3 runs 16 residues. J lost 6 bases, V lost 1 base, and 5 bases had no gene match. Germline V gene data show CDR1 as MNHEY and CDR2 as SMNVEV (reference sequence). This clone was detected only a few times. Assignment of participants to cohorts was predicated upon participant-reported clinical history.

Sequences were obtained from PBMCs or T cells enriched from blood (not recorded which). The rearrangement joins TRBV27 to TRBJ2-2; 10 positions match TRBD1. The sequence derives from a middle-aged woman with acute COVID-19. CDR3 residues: CASSLFGTGVSGELFF. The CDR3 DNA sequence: TGTGCCAGCAGTTTATTCGGGACAGGGGTATCCGGGGAGCTGTTTTTT.